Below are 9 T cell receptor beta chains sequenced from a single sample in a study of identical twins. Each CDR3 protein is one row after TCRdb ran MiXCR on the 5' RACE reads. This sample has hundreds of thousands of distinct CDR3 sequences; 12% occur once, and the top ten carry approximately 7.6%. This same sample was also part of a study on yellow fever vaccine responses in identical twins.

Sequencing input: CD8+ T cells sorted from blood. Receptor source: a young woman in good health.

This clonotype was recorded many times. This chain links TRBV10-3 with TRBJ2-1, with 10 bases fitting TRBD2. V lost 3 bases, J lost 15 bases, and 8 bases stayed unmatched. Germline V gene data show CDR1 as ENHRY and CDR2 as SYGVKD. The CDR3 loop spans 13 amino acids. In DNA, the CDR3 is TGTGCCATCAGTGATCGGGCTAGCGGGGGTTTGTTCTTC. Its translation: CAISDRASGGLFF.

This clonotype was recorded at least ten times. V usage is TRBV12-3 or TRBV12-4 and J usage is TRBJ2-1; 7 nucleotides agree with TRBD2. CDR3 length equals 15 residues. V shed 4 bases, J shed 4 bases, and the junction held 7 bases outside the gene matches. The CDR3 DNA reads TGTGCCAGCAGTTCCCGGGGGGAAGGTTACAATGAGCAGTTCTTC. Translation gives CASSSRGEGYNEQFF.

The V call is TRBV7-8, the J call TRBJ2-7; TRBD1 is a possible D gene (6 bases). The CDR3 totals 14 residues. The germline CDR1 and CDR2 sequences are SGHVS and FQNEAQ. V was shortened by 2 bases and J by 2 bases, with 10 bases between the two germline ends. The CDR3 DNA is TGTGCCAGCAGCTTAACGGACAGTGCCTACGAGCAGTACGTC. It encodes CASSLTDSAYEQYV.

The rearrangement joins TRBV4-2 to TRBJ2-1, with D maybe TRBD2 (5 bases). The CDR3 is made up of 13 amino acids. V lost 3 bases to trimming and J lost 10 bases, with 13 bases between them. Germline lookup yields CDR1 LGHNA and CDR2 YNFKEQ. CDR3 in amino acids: CASSQPNGGEQFF. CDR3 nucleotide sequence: TGTGCCAGCAGCCAGCCCAACGGAGGAGAGCAGTTCTTC.

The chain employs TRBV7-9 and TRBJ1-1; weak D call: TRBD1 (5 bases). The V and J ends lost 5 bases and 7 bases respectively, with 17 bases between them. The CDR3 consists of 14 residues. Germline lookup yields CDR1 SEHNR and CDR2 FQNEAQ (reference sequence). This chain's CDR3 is CASSPAEGRSEAFF. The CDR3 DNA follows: TGTGCCAGCAGCCCCGCCGAGGGGAGAAGTGAAGCTTTCTTT.

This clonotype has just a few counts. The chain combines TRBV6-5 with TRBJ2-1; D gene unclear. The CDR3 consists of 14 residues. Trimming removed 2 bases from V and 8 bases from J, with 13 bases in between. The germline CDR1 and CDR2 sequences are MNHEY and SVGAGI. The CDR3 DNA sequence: TGTGCCAGCAGTTACGGTTCCCCTAGTGATGAGCAGTTCTTC. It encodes CASSYGSPSDEQFF.

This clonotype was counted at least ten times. The CDR3 loop is CASSQGKWPDQPQHF. CDR3 in DNA: TGCGCCAGCAGCCAAGGCAAGTGGCCCGATCAGCCCCAGCATTTT. The chain employs TRBV4-1 and TRBJ1-5, with D unresolved. Trimming cost V 1 base and J 5 bases, with 12 bases left between them. Germline V gives CDR1 MGHRA, CDR2 YSYEKL. CDR3 size: 15 residues.

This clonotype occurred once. DNA of the CDR3: TGTGCCAGTAGTATAGTATTGACTAGCGGGAGGGGGGGGGACAATGAGCAGTTCTTC. Its protein is CASSIVLTSGRGGDNEQFF. This rearrangement joins TRBV19 to TRBJ2-1; 14 bases line up with TRBD2. The CDR3 is 19 residues long. V trimming: 1 base; J trimming: 5 bases; junction bases outside the gene matches: 10. CDR1 LNHDA and CDR2 SQIVND come from the germline V gene (reference sequence).

CDR3: CASSLEGQQQETQYF. As DNA, the CDR3 is TGCGCCAGCAGCTTGGAGGGACAGCAACAAGAGACCCAGTACTTC. The chain combines TRBV5-1 with TRBJ2-5, with 7 bases aligning to TRBD1. The junction had 4 bases not matched to a gene; V was cut back by 0 bases and J by 2 bases. In germline, CDR1 is SGHRS, CDR2 YFSETQ. CDR3 size: 15 residues.